Shown below are 2 T cell receptor beta chains from a single sample sequenced in a study of blood T cell repertoires in COVID-19. Some clones are missing from TCRdb's copy, which holds only in-frame ones; the method was immunoSEQ multiplex PCR. The sample records roughly 280,000 clones, roughly 80% being singletons. The material sequenced was peripheral blood. These receptors were obtained from a man aged 60-69 years with acute or convalescent COVID-19.

V and J are TRBV2 and TRBJ2-7; D is unresolved. The CDR3 consists of 12 residues. Germline V gene lookup returns CDR1 SNHLY and CDR2 FYNNEI. V lost 6 bases, J lost 6 bases, and 12 bases lay in between. In DNA form, the CDR3 reads TGTGCCAGCAGCCTGTTACAGACCGAGCAGTACTTC. It translates to CASSLLQTEQYF.

This chain connects TRBV7-2 to TRBJ2-1, with TRBD1 as a possible D gene (6 bases). The CDR3 contains 16 residues. CDR1 SGHTA and CDR2 FQGNSA come from the germline V gene. The V end was cut by 5 bases, the J end by 9 bases, with 23 bases between. CDR3 coding DNA: TGTGCCAGCAGCGCACCTACAGGGATAGGGCGTATTGAGCAGTTCTTC. Its protein product is CASSAPTGIGRIEQFF. The complete variable domain, with remaining parts taken from reference TRBV7-2 and TRBJ2-1, reads GAGVSQSPSNKVTEKGKDVELRCDPISGHTALYWYRQSLGQGLEFLIYFQGNSAPDKSGLPSDRFSAERTGGSVSTLTIQRTQQEDSAVYLCASSAPTGIGRIEQFFGPGTRLTVL.